This T cell receptor (beta chain) was found in a study of graft-versus-host responses after intestinal transplantation. Turning to the study itself: All of the recipients had induction that used anti-thymocyte globulin, then tacrolimus and steroids for three to four years.

Germline CDR1 is MNHEY and CDR2 is SMNVEV (reference sequence). The ends were cut back, 6 bases at V and 3 bases at J, with 15 bases in the middle. This CDR3 region has 14 residues. Here immunoSEQ multiplex PCR was the method, and the copy in TCRdb shows in-frame clones only, minus some. The repertoire includes nearly 100,000 clones, 90% of them detected once, and about 16% sits in the top ten. The sequencing here drew on PBMCs, taken approximately 470 days after intestinal transplant. The TCR originated in a human patient who received an intestinal transplant, so some T cells may come from the graft donor. The V gene is TRBV27, the J gene TRBJ2-7; D is possibly TRBD1 or TRBD2 (5 bases each). CDR3 coding DNA: TGTGCCAGCAGACCCCGGGACGGAGGCTACGAGCAGTACTTC. Residues: CASRPRDGGYEQYF.